Sequencing of this T cell receptor beta chain was carried out in a study of T cells after yellow fever vaccination. MiXCR, run by TCRdb on the 5' RACE reads, gives a single entry per CDR3 protein. The sample holds roughly 50,000 distinct CDR3 sequences; less than 9% are singletons and the top ten take less than 35%. CDR3 length equals 14 residues. Germline assignment: CDR1 GTSNPN and CDR2 SVGIG (reference sequence). With 3 bases clipped from V and 1 base from J, the junction kept 2 bases outside the gene matches. This receptor was taken from a man between 18 and 35 years old who received the YFV17D yellow fever vaccine. The chain links TRBV30 to TRBJ2-3; 9 bases are shared with TRBD2. The sample in question was CD8+ T cells sorted from PBMCs, obtained around 16 days after the first yellow fever vaccination. CDR3 region: CAWSRTSGTDTQYF. For the CDR3, the DNA is TGTGCCTGGAGCCGGACTAGCGGCACAGATACGCAGTATTTT.